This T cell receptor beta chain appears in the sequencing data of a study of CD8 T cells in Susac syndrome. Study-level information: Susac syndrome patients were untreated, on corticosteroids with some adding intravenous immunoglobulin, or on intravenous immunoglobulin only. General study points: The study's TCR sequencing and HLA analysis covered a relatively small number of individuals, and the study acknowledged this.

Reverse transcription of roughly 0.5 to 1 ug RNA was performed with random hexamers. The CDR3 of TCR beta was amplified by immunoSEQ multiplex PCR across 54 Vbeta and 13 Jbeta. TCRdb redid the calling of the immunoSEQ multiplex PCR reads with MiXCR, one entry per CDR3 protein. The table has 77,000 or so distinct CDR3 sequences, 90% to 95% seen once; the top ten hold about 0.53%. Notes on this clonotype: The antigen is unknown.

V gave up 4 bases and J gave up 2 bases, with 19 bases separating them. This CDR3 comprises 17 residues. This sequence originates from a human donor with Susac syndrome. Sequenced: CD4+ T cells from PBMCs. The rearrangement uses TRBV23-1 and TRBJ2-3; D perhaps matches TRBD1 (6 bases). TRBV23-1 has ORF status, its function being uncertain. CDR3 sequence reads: CASSLTQGQGSTDTQYF. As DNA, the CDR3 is TGCGCCAGCAGTCTCACCCAGGGACAAGGCTCCACAGATACGCAGTATTTT.